This T cell receptor beta chain appears in the sequencing data of a study of T cell repertoires in cytomegalovirus infection (dated by TCRdb to the late 2010s). As for the study more broadly: Donor HLA type was relevant to the analysis, because carriage of CMV infection together with the matching HLA type was indicated by public TCR beta signatures. Results and caveats for the whole study, not just this receptor: The ex vivo response was dominated by HLA-C-restricted CMV-specific TCR beta clonotypes, and the single most frequent clonotype in two of eight donors was supplied by these HLA-C-restricted clonotypes. In both this cohort and an independent approximately 400-donor cohort, the cumulative frequency of public TCR beta family members distinguished carriers of CMV infection plus the relevant HLA type.

A word on this clonotype: Its antigen target is currently unknown. No base qualities exist here, and no much larger clone lies one base off it.

This sample was sequenced with an Illumina HiSeq 1500. In-frame beta chains were kept once TCRdb had trimmed the public reads at Q25 with fastp and called clones with MiXCR. One record per CDR3 amino acid sequence lists the most common genes and DNA. In this sample the table shows roughly 240,000 distinct CDR3 sequences, about 5.9% of which occur a single time. The top ten hold around 6.5% of the sample. CDR1 and CDR2 are drawn from the germline V gene (reference sequence): DFQATT, SNEGSKA. V and J are truncated by 6 bases and 1 base respectively, leaving an intervening sequence of 19 bases. From its cysteine to its phenylalanine, the CDR3 spans 16 amino acids. Just CDR3 DNA is preserved here, 48 bases in frame from base 1.

The TCR was taken from a human donor in good health (CMV status not recorded). Some clones in this sample may be carry-over from other donors' samples. Sequenced sample: PBMCs. The V and J segments used are TRBV20-1 and TRBJ2-4, and possibly TRBD1, on 6 matching bases. The sequenced DNA is TGCAGTGCCCAACTACAGGGAAGAAACGCCAAAAACATTCAGTACTTC. Translated, this is CSAQLQGRNAKNIQYF.